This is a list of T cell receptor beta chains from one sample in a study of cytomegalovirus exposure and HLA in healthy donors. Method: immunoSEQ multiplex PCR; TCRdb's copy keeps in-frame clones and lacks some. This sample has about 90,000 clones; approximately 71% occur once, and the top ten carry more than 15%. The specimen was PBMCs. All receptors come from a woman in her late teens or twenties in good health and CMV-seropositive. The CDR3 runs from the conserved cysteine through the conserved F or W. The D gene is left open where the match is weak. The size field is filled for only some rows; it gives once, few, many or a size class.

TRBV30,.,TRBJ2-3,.,TGTGCCTGGAGTGGAGGGTCTACGCAGTATTTT,CAWSGGSTQYF
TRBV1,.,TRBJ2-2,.,TGCACCAGCAGCCAAGAGGTAGGACTAGCGGGAGTAGGCACCGGGGAGCTGTTTTTT,CTSSQEVGLAGVGTGELFF
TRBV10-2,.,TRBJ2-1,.,TGCGCCAGCAGAGCTCTCCCTAGCCTTGGTGAGCAGTTCTTC,CASRALPSLGEQFF
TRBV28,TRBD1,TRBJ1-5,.,TGTGCCAGCAGATACCGGACAGGGTACGGATCGCAGCCCCAGCATTTT,CASRYRTGYGSQPQHF
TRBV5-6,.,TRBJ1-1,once,TGTGCCAGCAGCTTCTGGGGCGGGGACACTGAAGCTTTCTTT,CASSFWGGDTEAFF
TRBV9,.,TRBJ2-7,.,TGTGCCAGCAGCCCTTCAACTATGAAGACCTACGAGCAGTACTTC,CASSPSTMKTYEQYF
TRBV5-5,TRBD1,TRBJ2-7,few,TGTGCCAGCAGAAGGGACAGGGGGCGTTTACCCTACGAGCAGTACTTC,CASRRDRGRLPYEQYF
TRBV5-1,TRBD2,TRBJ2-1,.,TGCGCCAGCAGCTTGGCGGGACTAGCGGGGTACAATGAGCAGTTCTTC,CASSLAGLAGYNEQFF
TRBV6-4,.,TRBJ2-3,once,TGTGCCAGCAGTGATAAGGGGGGGCCCACAGATACGCAGTATTTT,CASSDKGGPTDTQYF
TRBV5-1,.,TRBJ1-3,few,TGCGCCAGCGCCCCAGACGGGAGCTCTGGAAACACCATATATTTT,CASAPDGSSGNTIYF
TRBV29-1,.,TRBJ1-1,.,TGCAGCGTTGAAGGAGGGAGGAACACTGAAGCTTTCTTT,CSVEGGRNTEAFF
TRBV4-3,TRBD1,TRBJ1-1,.,TGCGCCAGCAGCAGGGACAGGGGATCCACTGAAGCTTTCTTT,CASSRDRGSTEAFF
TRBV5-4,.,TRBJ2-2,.,TGTGCCAGCACCCCGCGTGGGAACACCGGGGAGCTGTTTTTT,CASTPRGNTGELFF
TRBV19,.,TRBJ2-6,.,TGTGCCAGTAGTATCCCAGGGGCCTCTGGGGCCAACGTCCTGACTTTC,CASSIPGASGANVLTF
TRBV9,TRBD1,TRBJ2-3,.,TGTGCCAGCAGCGTAGTGGGACAGGGCACAGATACGCAGTATTTT,CASSVVGQGTDTQYF
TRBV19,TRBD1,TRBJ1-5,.,TGTGCCACCCGACAGGGTAGCAATCAGCCCCAGCATTTT,CATRQGSNQPQHF
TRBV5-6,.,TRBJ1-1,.,TGTGCCAGCGGGGCACGGGTGTTGGCTGCTGAAGCTTTCTTT,CASGARVLAAEAFF
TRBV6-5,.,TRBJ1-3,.,TGTGCCAGCACTATCTCTGGAAACACCATATATTTT,CASTISGNTIYF
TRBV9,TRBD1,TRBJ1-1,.,TGTGCCAGCAGCCCAGGGACAGGGAGTGAGAACACTGAAGCTTTCTTT,CASSPGTGSENTEAFF
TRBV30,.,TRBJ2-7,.,TGTGCCTGGAGTGTACAGATTTCCTACGAGCAGTACTTC,CAWSVQISYEQYF
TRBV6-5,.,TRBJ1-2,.,TGTGCCAGCAGGACACTTAACTATGGCTACACCTTC,CASRTLNYGYTF
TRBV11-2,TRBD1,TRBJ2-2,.,TGTGCCAGCAGCTTAGGATTACAGGGGGCGCGTGGCACCGGGGAGCTGTTTTTT,CASSLGLQGARGTGELFF
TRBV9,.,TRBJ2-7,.,TGTGCCAGCAGCCCATCCGGAGGGTCCTACGAGCAGTACTTC,CASSPSGGSYEQYF
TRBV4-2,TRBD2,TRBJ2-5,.,TGTGCCAGCAGCCCGACTAGCGGAGAGACCCAGTACTTC,CASSPTSGETQYF
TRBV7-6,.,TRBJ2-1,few,TGTGCCAGCAGCCCTTTCCAGGCCAATGAGCAGTTCTTC,CASSPFQANEQFF
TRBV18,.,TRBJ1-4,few,TGTGCCAGCTCACCATCACAGGTGCCAACTAATGAAAAACTGTTTTTT,CASSPSQVPTNEKLFF
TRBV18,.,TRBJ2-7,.,TGTGCCAGCTCACCACCGCTATCTCCCTCCTACGAGCAGTACTTC,CASSPPLSPSYEQYF
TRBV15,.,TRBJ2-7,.,TGTGCCACCAGCAGAGGCGGGACAGGAGAAGCGGGGACCTTC,CATSRGGTGEAGTF
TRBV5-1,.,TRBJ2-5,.,TGCGCCAGCAGCCCCCAGGGACAAGAGACCCAGTACTTC,CASSPQGQETQYF
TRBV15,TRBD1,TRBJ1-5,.,TGTGCCACCAGCGGTACAGGGGAAAGACAGCCCCAGCATTTT,CATSGTGERQPQHF
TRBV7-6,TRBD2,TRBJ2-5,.,TGTGCCAGCAGCTCTTCTAGCGGGGGTAGAAAGACCCAGTACTTC,CASSSSSGGRKTQYF
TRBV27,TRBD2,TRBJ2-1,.,TGTGCCAGCAGTTTATTTCCGGGAGGTGGAAATGAGCAGTTCTTC,CASSLFPGGGNEQFF
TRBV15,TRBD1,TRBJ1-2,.,TGTGCCACCAGCACCCCGGGACAGGGCTATGGCTACACCTTC,CATSTPGQGYGYTF
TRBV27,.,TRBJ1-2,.,TGTGCCAGCAGTGTATACAGGGACGGCGGCTACACCTTC,CASSVYRDGGYTF
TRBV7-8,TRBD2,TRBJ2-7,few,TGTGCCAGCAGCCCCCCGGGGGGAAACGAGCAGTACTTC,CASSPPGGNEQYF
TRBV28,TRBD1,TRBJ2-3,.,TGTGCCAGCAGTATACGACAGGGGGCTCGGACAGATACGCAGTATTTT,CASSIRQGARTDTQYF
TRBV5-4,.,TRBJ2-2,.,TGTGCCAGCAGCTCAAACCGGGATGAACGGGGCGGGGAGCTGTTTTTT,CASSSNRDERGGELFF
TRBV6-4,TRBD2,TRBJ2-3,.,TGTGCCAGCAGCCGACTAGCGGGAGAGGCAGATACGCAGTATTTT,CASSRLAGEADTQYF
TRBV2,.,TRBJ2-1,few,TGTGCCAGCAACACTCAGCGGAGCAATGAGCAGTTCTTC,CASNTQRSNEQFF
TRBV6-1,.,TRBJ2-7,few,TGTGCCAGCAGTGAAGTCCCCACAGGGTGGGAGCAGTACTTC,CASSEVPTGWEQYF
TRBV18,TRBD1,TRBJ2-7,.,TGTGCCAGCTCAACCGGACAGGGGACCTACGAGCAGTACTTC,CASSTGQGTYEQYF
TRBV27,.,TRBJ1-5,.,TGTGCCAGCAGTCCGGACAGAAGCAATCAGCCCCAGCATTTT,CASSPDRSNQPQHF
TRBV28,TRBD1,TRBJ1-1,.,TGTGCCACCTTGGACAGGGGGACCCCACGGGACGCTGAAGCTTTCTTT,CATLDRGTPRDAEAFF